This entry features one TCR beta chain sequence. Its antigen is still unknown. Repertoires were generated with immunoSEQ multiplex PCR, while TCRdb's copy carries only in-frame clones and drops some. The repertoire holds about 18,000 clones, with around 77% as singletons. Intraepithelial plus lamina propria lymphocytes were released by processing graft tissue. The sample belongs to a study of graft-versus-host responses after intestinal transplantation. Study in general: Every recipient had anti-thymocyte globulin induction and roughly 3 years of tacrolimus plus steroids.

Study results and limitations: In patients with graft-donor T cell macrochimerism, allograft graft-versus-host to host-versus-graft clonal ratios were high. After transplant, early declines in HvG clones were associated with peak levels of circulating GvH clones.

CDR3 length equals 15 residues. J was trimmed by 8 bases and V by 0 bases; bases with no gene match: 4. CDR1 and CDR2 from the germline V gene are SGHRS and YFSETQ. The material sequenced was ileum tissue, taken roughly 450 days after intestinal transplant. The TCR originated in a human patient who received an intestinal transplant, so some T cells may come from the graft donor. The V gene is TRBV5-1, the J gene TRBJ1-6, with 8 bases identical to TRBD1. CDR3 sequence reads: CASSLGAGGYSPLHF. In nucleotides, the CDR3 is TGCGCCAGCAGCTTGGGGGCAGGGGGCTATTCACCCCTCCACTTT.